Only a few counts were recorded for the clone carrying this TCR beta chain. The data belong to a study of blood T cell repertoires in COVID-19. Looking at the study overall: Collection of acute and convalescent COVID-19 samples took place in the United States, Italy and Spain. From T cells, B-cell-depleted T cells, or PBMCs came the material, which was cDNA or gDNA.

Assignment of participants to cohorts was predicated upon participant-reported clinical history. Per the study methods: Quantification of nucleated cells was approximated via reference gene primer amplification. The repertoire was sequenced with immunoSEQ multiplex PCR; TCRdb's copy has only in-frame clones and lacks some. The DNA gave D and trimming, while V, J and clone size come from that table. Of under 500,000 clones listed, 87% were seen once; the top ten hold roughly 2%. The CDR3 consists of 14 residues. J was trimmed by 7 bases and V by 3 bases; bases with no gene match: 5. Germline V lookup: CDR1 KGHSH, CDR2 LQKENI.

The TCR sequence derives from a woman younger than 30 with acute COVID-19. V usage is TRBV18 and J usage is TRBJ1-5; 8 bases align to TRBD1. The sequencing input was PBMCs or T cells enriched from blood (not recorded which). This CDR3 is CASSPDRAGQPQHF. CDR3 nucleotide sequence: TGTGCCAGCTCACCGGACAGGGCCGGCCAGCCCCAGCATTTT.